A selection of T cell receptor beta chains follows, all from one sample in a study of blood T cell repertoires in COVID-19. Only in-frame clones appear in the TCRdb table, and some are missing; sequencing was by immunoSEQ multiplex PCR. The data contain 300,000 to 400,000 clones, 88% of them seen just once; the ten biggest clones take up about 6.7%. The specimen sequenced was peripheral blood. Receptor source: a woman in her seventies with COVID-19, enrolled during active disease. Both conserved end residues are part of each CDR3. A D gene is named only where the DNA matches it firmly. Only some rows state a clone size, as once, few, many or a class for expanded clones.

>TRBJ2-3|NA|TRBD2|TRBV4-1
TGCGCCAGCAGCCAGACTAGCGGATATGCTACAGATACGCAGTATTTT
CASSQTSGYATDTQYF
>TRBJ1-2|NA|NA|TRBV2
TGTGCCAGCAGTCTCCCCGGGGGAGCTGGCTACACCTTC
CASSLPGGAGYTF
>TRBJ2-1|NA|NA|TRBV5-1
TGCGCCAGCAGCTTGGCGGGGAGCTCCTACAATGAGCAGTTCTTC
CASSLAGSSYNEQFF
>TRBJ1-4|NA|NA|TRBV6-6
TGTGCCAGCAGTTACTCGACGGGGGTCTCTAATGAAAAACTGTTTTTT
CASSYSTGVSNEKLFF
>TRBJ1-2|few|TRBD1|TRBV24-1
TGTGCCACCAGTGGGGGGACAGGGAACTATGGCTACACCTTC
CATSGGTGNYGYTF
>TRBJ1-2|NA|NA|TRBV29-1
TGCAGCGTTTTTAGACAGGACGGCAGAACTAACTATGGCTACACCTTC
CSVFRQDGRTNYGYTF
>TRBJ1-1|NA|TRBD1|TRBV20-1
TGCAGTGCTAGTGGCACAGGGGGTACTTTAGACACTGAAGCTTTCTTT
CSASGTGGTLDTEAFF
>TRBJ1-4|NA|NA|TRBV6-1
TGTGCCAGCAGTGAAGGGGGGGGAGCGGGGAGTAGTGAAAAACTGTTTTTT
CASSEGGGAGSSEKLFF
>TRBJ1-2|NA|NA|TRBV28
TGTGCCAGCCGACGGGGGAGGGATGGCTACACCTTC
CASRRGRDGYTF
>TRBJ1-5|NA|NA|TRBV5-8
TGTGCCAGCAGCCAGGAACAGGACAATCAGCCCCAGCATTTT
CASSQEQDNQPQHF
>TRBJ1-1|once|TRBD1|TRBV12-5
TGTGCTAGTGGTTCGTTGTCAGGGGGCGAAGCTTTCTTT
CASGSLSGGEAFF
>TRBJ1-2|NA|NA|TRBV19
TGTGCCAGGTTCTACCTCTATGGCTACACCTTC
CARFYLYGYTF
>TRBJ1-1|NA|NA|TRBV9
TGTGCCAGCAGCGTATGGCAGGATGACACTGAAGCTTTCTTT
CASSVWQDDTEAFF
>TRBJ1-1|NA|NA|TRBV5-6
TGTGCCAGCAGCTGGGGACAAAGCGTCATGAACACTGAAGCTTTCTTT
CASSWGQSVMNTEAFF
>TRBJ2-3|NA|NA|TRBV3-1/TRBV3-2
TGTGCCAGCAGCCAAAAGGGGCACACCACAGATACGCAGTATTTT
CASSQKGHTTDTQYF
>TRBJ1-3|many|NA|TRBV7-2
TGTGCCAGCAGCTTAGGAGGGGGAAACACCATATATTTT
CASSLGGGNTIYF
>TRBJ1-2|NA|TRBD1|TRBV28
TGTGCCGGCGGGACAGGGAACTATGGCTACACCTTC
CAGGTGNYGYTF
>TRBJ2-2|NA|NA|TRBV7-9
TGTGCCAGCAGCGGATTACTCGACAGGGACTACACCGGGGAGCTGTTTTTT
CASSGLLDRDYTGELFF
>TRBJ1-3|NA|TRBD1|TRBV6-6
TGTGCCAGCAGGGACAGGGGGCTCGGAAACACCATATATTTT
CASRDRGLGNTIYF
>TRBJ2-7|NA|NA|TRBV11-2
TGTGCCAGCAGCCCCCAGGAGGCTGTGCAGTACTTC
CASSPQEAVQYF
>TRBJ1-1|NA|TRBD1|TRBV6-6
TGTGCCAGCAGTCAACAGGGGGACCAAGCTTTCTTT
CASSQQGDQAFF
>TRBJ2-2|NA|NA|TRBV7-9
TGTGCCAGCAGCTTTCCAACAGGGGAGGACACCGGGGAGCTGTTTTTT
CASSFPTGEDTGELFF
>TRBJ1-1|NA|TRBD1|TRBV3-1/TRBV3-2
TGTGCCAGCAGGGGACAGGGGGCAACTGAAGCTTTCTTT
CASRGQGATEAFF
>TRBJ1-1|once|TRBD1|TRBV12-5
TGTGCTAGTGGTTTATTGGGACAGGGGATCAACACTGAAGCTTTCTTT
CASGLLGQGINTEAFF
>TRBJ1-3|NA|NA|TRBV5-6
TGTGCCAGCAGCTTGGCTGGGGCAACGGGAAACACCATATATTTT
CASSLAGATGNTIYF